This T cell receptor beta chain was recovered during a study of HIV-infected patients and healthy controls. TCRdb fed the 5' RACE reads into MiXCR, producing one record per CDR3 protein. The sample has over 15,000 distinct CDR3 sequences, 16% seen once. V was cut by 0 bases and J by 6 bases, with 3 bases left in between. This CDR3 is built from 12 residues. Germline assignment: CDR1 LGHNA and CDR2 YSLEER. This chain uses TRBV4-3 with TRBJ1-5; D gene uncertain. The origin of this receptor is a human donor in good health. Source material: CD8+ T cells from blood. The CDR3 nucleotides are TGCGCCAGCAGCCAAGACGGTCAGCCCCAGCATTTT. This gives the protein CASSQDGQPQHF.